This T cell receptor beta chain was sequenced for a study of early T cells in non-severe SARS-CoV-2 infection. CDR1 and CDR2 from the germline V gene are SGHTS and YDEGEE. V lost 2 bases to trimming and J lost 8 bases, with 20 bases between them. There are 17 residues in the CDR3. From the 5' RACE reads, TCRdb called clonotypes with MiXCR, one entry per CDR3 protein. The sample holds fewer than 55,000 distinct CDR3 sequences; around 8.4% are singletons and the top ten take approximately 4%. This clonotype was detected ten times or more. Sequencing input: whole blood. J is TRBJ1-6 and V is TRBV5-8; unclear D gene. The source is an adult who was a healthcare worker with PCR-confirmed SARS-CoV-2 infection or an uninfected control (not recorded which). The CDR3 nucleotides read TGTGCCAGCAGCTTTGGGCCTCTCGAGGGTTTGTATTCACCCCTCCACTTT. This encodes CASSFGPLEGLYSPLHF. Full variable domain (missing parts from reference TRBV5-8 and TRBJ1-6): EAGVTQSPTHLIKTRGQQATLRCSPISGHTSVYWYQQALGLGLQFLLWYDEGEERNRGNFPPRFSGRQFPNYSSELNVNALELEDSALYLCASSFGPLEGLYSPLHFGNGTRLTVT.